The TCR beta chain described here comes from a study of blood T cell repertoires in COVID-19. As for the study in general: Donors in the United States, Italy and Spain gave samples during acute or convalescent COVID-19. The analysed material was cDNA or gDNA that came from T cells, B-cell-depleted T cells, or PBMCs.

Study processing details: Estimated nucleated cell counts came from reference gene primer amplification. The assay was immunoSEQ multiplex PCR, and TCRdb's table has in-frame clones only and misses some. The V and J calls and clone size are taken from that table; D and trimming were inferred from the DNA. The table records more than 250,000 clones, approximately 88% of them present only once. V gave up 4 bases and J gave up 11 bases; unmatched junction bases: 14. CDR1 SGHRS and CDR2 YFSETQ come from the germline V gene. The CDR3 has 14 residues. Sequenced sample: peripheral blood. This TCR was sampled from a man aged 18-30 years who had recovered from COVID-19. This chain links TRBV5-1 with TRBJ2-7, with TRBD1 identical over 8 bases. The CDR3 sequence is CASSDGQGISGEYF. The CDR3 DNA reads TGCGCCAGCAGCGACGGACAGGGTATCAGCGGAGAGTACTTC.